These T cell receptor beta chains were read from a single sample in a study of T cell responses to AZD1222 COVID-19 vaccine. Using immunoSEQ multiplex PCR, the repertoire was profiled, and TCRdb retains in-frame clones only, with some absent. The sample consists of 75,000 to 100,000 clones, 85% to 90% of them appearing once. Source: peripheral blood, taken on day 0 of MenACWY control vaccination. These receptors were collected from an adult in good health. Each CDR3 is given with its conserved first and last residue. Each record gives: V gene, D gene, J gene, clone size, CDR3 length, CDR3 protein, CDR3 DNA. The D gene is left open where the match is weak. Clone size is given for some rows only: seen once, a few or many times, or a class if the clone is expanded.

>TRBV20-1|-|TRBJ1-3|once|17
CSASPEGIPRSGNTIYF
TGCAGTGCTAGTCCGGAGGGGATCCCGCGCTCTGGAAACACCATATATTTT
>TRBV7-8|TRBD1|TRBJ1-5|once|16
CASSPRDRVSNQPQHF
TGTGCCAGCAGCCCGAGGGACAGAGTTAGCAATCAGCCCCAGCATTTT
>TRBV9|-|TRBJ2-5|-|15
CASSVGGGPQETQYF
TGTGCCAGCAGCGTAGGGGGGGGCCCCCAAGAGACCCAGTACTTC
>TRBV2|-|TRBJ1-2|-|12
CASTEGDYGYTF
TGTGCCAGCACGGAGGGGGACTATGGCTACACCTTC
>TRBV19|-|TRBJ1-1|-|13
CASAQSRDTEAFF
TGTGCCAGTGCACAGTCTAGGGACACTGAAGCTTTCTTT
>TRBV3-1/TRBV3-2|-|TRBJ2-7|few|16
CASSQVKVARTYEQYF
TGTGCCAGCAGCCAAGTTAAGGTCGCCCGAACCTACGAGCAGTACTTC
>TRBV4-1|TRBD2|TRBJ2-3|-|17
CASSKGLAGSSTDTQYF
TGCGCCAGCAGCAAAGGACTAGCGGGGTCTAGCACAGATACGCAGTATTTT
>TRBV10-3|-|TRBJ2-7|once|14
CAISEVVTSGEQYF
TGTGCCATCAGTGAGGTTGTCACATCTGGGGAGCAGTACTTC
>TRBV27|-|TRBJ1-2|-|13
CASSPGTLYGYTF
TGTGCCAGCAGTCCCGGGACTCTTTATGGCTACACCTTC
>TRBV4-1|-|TRBJ2-7|-|14
CASSHMTEGYEQYF
TGCGCCAGCAGCCACATGACAGAGGGCTACGAGCAGTACTTC
>TRBV12-5|TRBD1|TRBJ1-2|-|16
CASGSPWDRVDYGYTF
TGTGCTAGTGGTTCCCCCTGGGACAGGGTCGACTATGGCTACACCTTC
>TRBV2|-|TRBJ1-3|-|16
CASRNPPGSPGNTIYF
TGTGCCAGCAGGAACCCTCCAGGGTCTCCTGGAAACACCATATATTTT
>TRBV7-7|TRBD2|TRBJ2-5|-|15
CASSSGLAGGETQYF
TGTGCCAGCAGCTCTGGACTAGCGGGGGGAGAGACCCAGTACTTC
>TRBV3-1/TRBV3-2|TRBD2|TRBJ2-5|-|14
CASSQQGTSETQYF
TGTGCCAGCAGCCAACAAGGGACTAGCGAGACCCAGTACTTC
>TRBV6-4|TRBD2|TRBJ2-3|-|16
CASSRLAGSPTDTQYF
TGTGCCAGCAGTCGGCTAGCGGGGAGCCCCACAGATACGCAGTATTTT
>TRBV6-5|-|TRBJ2-7|-|14
CASNPTGLNYEQYF
TGTGCCAGCAACCCGACAGGCCTCAACTACGAGCAGTACTTC
>TRBV15|TRBD1|TRBJ1-6|-|21
CATSRLPVDRGVVAYNSPLHF
TGTGCCACCAGCAGACTCCCCGTGGACAGGGGCGTAGTGGCCTATAATTCACCCCTCCACTTT
>TRBV29-1|-|TRBJ2-1|-|14
CSMGKWVGANEQFF
TGCAGCATGGGGAAATGGGTCGGGGCGAATGAGCAGTTCTTC
>TRBV5-1|-|TRBJ1-1|-|17
CASSLGGSGRMNTEAFF
TGCGCCAGCAGCTTGGGGGGTTCAGGGAGGATGAACACTGAAGCTTTCTTT
>TRBV19|TRBD1|TRBJ1-6|-|16
CASSSQGAGYNSPLHF
TGTGCCAGTAGTTCGCAGGGGGCTGGATATAATTCACCCCTCCACTTT